The 2 T cell receptor beta chains listed next were all sequenced from one sample in a study of cytomegalovirus exposure and HLA in healthy donors. Researchers ran the PCR with 60 Vbeta and 13 Jbeta primers. Assay used: immunoSEQ multiplex PCR; TCRdb lists only in-frame clones, some missing. Altogether about 93,000 clones are present, roughly four fifths being singletons, with the ten largest covering about 3.8%. Sequencing was done on a sample of PBMCs. The receptors derive from a man aged 45-65 years in good health and CMV-seronegative.

The chain recombines TRBV5-4 with TRBJ2-4; TRBD1 might be the D (6 bases). Trimming shortened V by 3 bases and J by 1 base, and 11 bases separated the two germline ends. This CDR3 has 15 amino acids. Germline lookup yields CDR1 SGHNT and CDR2 YYREEE (reference sequence). This chain's CDR3 is CASSSDGQAKNIQYF. The CDR3 bases are TGTGCCAGCAGCTCGGACGGACAGGCCAAAAACATTCAGTACTTC.

The rearrangement uses TRBV28 and TRBJ2-2; TRBD1 matches 7 bases. Germline V gene lookup returns CDR1 MDHEN and CDR2 SYDVKM. The CDR3 is 16 amino acids. V was pared by 6 bases and J by 0 bases, with 7 bases of the junction left unmatched. CDR3 DNA: TGTGCCAGCAGCCACCGGACAGGTTCGAACACCGGGGAGCTGTTTTTT. It is translated as CASSHRTGSNTGELFF.